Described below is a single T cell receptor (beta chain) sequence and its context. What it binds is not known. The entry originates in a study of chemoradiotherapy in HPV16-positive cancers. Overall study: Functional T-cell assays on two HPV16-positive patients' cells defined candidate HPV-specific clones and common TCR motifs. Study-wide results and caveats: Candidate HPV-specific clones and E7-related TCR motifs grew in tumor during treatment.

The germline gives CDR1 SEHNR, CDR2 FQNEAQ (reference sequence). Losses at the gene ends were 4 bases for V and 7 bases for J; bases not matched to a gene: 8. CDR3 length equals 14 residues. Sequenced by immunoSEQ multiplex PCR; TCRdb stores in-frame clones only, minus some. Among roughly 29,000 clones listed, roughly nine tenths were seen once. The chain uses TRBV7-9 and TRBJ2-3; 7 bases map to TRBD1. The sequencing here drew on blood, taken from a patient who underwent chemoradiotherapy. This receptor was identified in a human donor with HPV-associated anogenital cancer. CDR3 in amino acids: CASSSTGLSYTQYF. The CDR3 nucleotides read TGTGCCAGCAGCTCGACAGGGCTATCATATACGCAGTATTTT.